The rows below give T cell receptor beta chains drawn from one sample of a study of T cell responses to AZD1222 COVID-19 vaccine. Only in-frame clones appear in the TCRdb table, and some are missing; sequencing was by immunoSEQ multiplex PCR. The sample shows around 100,000 clones, approximately 90% of them seen only once. Material: peripheral blood, obtained on day 0 of AZD1222 vaccination. The receptors come from an adult in good health. The CDR3 runs from the conserved cysteine through the conserved F or W. The D gene is left open where the match is weak. Clone size is stated in some rows and not others, as once, few, many or a class when expanded.

- | TRBJ1-2 | - | TRBV6-5 | TGTGCCAGCCGTCCGCTACAGGGATCGGTGGGTGGCTACACCTTC | CASRPLQGSVGGYTF
- | TRBJ2-1 | - | TRBV5-6 | TGTGCCAGCAGCTTAGCGGTTAGCGGCTCCTACAATGAGCAGTTCTTC | CASSLAVSGSYNEQFF
TRBD2 | TRBJ2-1 | - | TRBV5-5 | TGTGCCAGCAGCTTGGGGGCGGGGGACCTGACTACCTACAATGAGCAGTTCTTC | CASSLGAGDLTTYNEQFF
TRBD1 | TRBJ1-6 | once | TRBV2 | TGTGCCAGCAGTGGACAGGGGAATAATTCACCCCTCCACTTT | CASSGQGNNSPLHF
TRBD2 | TRBJ2-5 | - | TRBV27 | TGTGCCAGCAGTTTATCGATTCCCACTAGCGGGGGGGCGGAGACCCAGTACTTC | CASSLSIPTSGGAETQYF
- | TRBJ2-2 | - | TRBV9 | TGTGCCAGCAGCGCCCAGGGTACCCCGAACACCGGGGAGCTGTTTTTT | CASSAQGTPNTGELFF
- | TRBJ2-1 | - | TRBV7-6 | TGTGCCAGCAGCTGGAAAGCATCGGGTGAGCAGTTCTTC | CASSWKASGEQFF
TRBD2 | TRBJ2-1 | - | TRBV7-2 | TGTGCCAGCAGCCCGAATCCCGGGACTAGCGGATACAATGAGCAGTTCTTC | CASSPNPGTSGYNEQFF
- | TRBJ2-7 | - | TRBV10-2 | TGCGCCAGCAAGAAGAGACAGCCCTACGAGCAGTACTTC | CASKKRQPYEQYF
TRBD1 | TRBJ2-7 | - | TRBV18 | TGTGCCAGCTCACCAGGGACAGGGTTTGCCTACGAGCAGTACTTC | CASSPGTGFAYEQYF
TRBD1 | TRBJ1-2 | once | TRBV24-1 | TGTGCCACCAGTGGTAGGGGGCCTAACTATGGCTACACCTTC | CATSGRGPNYGYTF
- | TRBJ2-1 | - | TRBV27 | TGTGCCAGCAGGCCGAAAAGGGGGAGCGATGAGCAGTTCTTC | CASRPKRGSDEQFF
TRBD2 | TRBJ2-7 | - | TRBV25-1 | TGTGCCAGCAGTGGGGGAGCGGGGGCCTCGGTCGAGCAGTACTTC | CASSGGAGASVEQYF
- | TRBJ1-1 | - | TRBV19 | TGTGCCAGTAGTATACAGGGAAGTGGCGCTGAAGCTTTCTTT | CASSIQGSGAEAFF
- | TRBJ1-6 | - | TRBV30 | TGTGCCTGGAGTCCTATGGGACTCGAGGGTTCACCCCTCCACTTT | CAWSPMGLEGSPLHF
- | TRBJ2-7 | - | TRBV6-2/TRBV6-3 | TGTGCCAGCAGCCCCCCGGAGTTACAGGAGGCCTACGAGCAGTACTTC | CASSPPELQEAYEQYF
- | TRBJ1-1 | - | TRBV18 | TGTGCCAGCTCGCCGGGGGCCAGGGGAACTGAAGCTTTCTTT | CASSPGARGTEAFF
TRBD2 | TRBJ2-1 | - | TRBV14 | TGTGCCAGCAGCTCTTGGACTAGCGGGAGTCATGAGCAGTTCTTC | CASSSWTSGSHEQFF
- | TRBJ2-5 | - | TRBV6-5 | TGTGCCAGCAGTTACTCCGGAGAGACCCAGTACTTC | CASSYSGETQYF
TRBD2 | TRBJ2-1 | - | TRBV19 | TGTGCCAGTAGCCAGGGACTAGCGGGAGAGCAGTTCTTC | CASSQGLAGEQFF
- | TRBJ1-2 | - | TRBV6-4 | TGTGCCAGCAGTGAAGAGGCGAGAAACTATGGCTACACCTTC | CASSEEARNYGYTF
TRBD1 | TRBJ2-5 | - | TRBV11-3 | TGTGCCAGCAGCTTAGGAGGGGGCGGGCAAGAGACCCAGTACTTC | CASSLGGGGQETQYF
TRBD2 | TRBJ2-7 | - | TRBV6-6 | TGTGCCAGCCTCGATAGCGGGGTCTACGAGCAGTACTTC | CASLDSGVYEQYF
TRBD2 | TRBJ2-2 | - | TRBV29-1 | TGCAGCGTTGAAGATCCTAGGCAGTCGGGACTAGCGGGTGCCGGGGAGCTGTTTTTT | CSVEDPRQSGLAGAGELFF
- | TRBJ2-1 | - | TRBV23-1 | TGCGCCAGCAGTCAATCTGTCCTCAGGGGGGTCATTGGATTCTTC | CASSQSVLRGVIGFF
TRBD1 | TRBJ2-7 | - | TRBV10-3 | TGTGCCATCAGTGAGACTACAGGGGTGTACGAGCAGTACTTC | CAISETTGVYEQYF
- | TRBJ2-1 | - | TRBV19 | TGTGCCAGTAGTATAGCCAGGGTTTCCTACAATGAGCAGTTCTTC | CASSIARVSYNEQFF
- | TRBJ1-3 | - | TRBV15 | TGTGCCACCAGCAGAGAGCCCTTTGCGACTGGAAACACCATATATTTT | CATSREPFATGNTIYF
- | TRBJ2-7 | - | TRBV11-2 | TGTGCCAGCAGCTTAGTCTCCCGGCCCCACGAGCAGTACTTC | CASSLVSRPHEQYF
- | TRBJ1-6 | - | TRBV7-2 | TGTGCCAGCAGCTTATCACGGCTCCTCTATAATTCACCCCTCCACTTT | CASSLSRLLYNSPLHF
- | TRBJ2-7 | - | TRBV10-3 | TGTGCCATCAGTGGAAGCTCCTACGAGCAGTACTTC | CAISGSSYEQYF
- | TRBJ2-3 | once | TRBV9 | TGTGCCAGCAGCCTACGGACCGAGGGCGGTGCAGATACGCAGTATTTT | CASSLRTEGGADTQYF
- | TRBJ2-6 | - | TRBV5-1 | TGCGCCAGCAGCTTTAGGCCTCCAGATCTCTCTGGGGCCAACGTCCTGACTTTC | CASSFRPPDLSGANVLTF
TRBD2 | TRBJ2-3 | - | TRBV2 | TGTGCCAGCAGTCTTAGCGGGGATCGCACAGATACGCAGTATTTT | CASSLSGDRTDTQYF
- | TRBJ2-3 | - | TRBV19 | TGTGCCACCGTGGGGAGGAGCACAGATACGCAGTATTTT | CATVGRSTDTQYF
- | TRBJ2-5 | - | TRBV5-1 | TGCGCCAGCAGCCAGCGGACGGACCAAGAGACCCAGTACTTC | CASSQRTDQETQYF
- | TRBJ1-1 | - | TRBV4-2 | TGTGCCAGCAGCCAAGTGGGGACGACGAACACTGAAGCTTTCTTT | CASSQVGTTNTEAFF
- | TRBJ1-6 | - | TRBV27 | TGTGCCAGCAGTTTGCAGGGGATGAATTCACCCCTCCACTTT | CASSLQGMNSPLHF
TRBD1 | TRBJ1-2 | - | TRBV5-1 | TGCGCCAGCAGCTTGGACAGGGGGCTCGAAGGCTACACCTTC | CASSLDRGLEGYTF
- | TRBJ2-7 | once | TRBV28 | TGTGCCAGCAGTGTCCAGGGGGGATTTTTCTACGAGCAGTACTTC | CASSVQGGFFYEQYF
TRBD1 | TRBJ1-3 | - | TRBV29-1 | TGCAGCGTTCGACAGGGCTCTTCTGGAAACACCATATATTTT | CSVRQGSSGNTIYF
- | TRBJ1-3 | - | TRBV5-6 | TGTGCCAGCAGCTCCCGGGGATTTGGAAACACCATATATTTT | CASSSRGFGNTIYF
TRBD1 | TRBJ1-2 | - | TRBV7-9 | TGTGCCAGCAGCCCACCAGGGGGGTATGGCTACACCTTC | CASSPPGGYGYTF
- | TRBJ1-5 | few | TRBV7-9 | TGTGCCAGCAGCTTAGGTTCGGATCAGCCCCAGCATTTT | CASSLGSDQPQHF
- | TRBJ2-7 | - | TRBV6-2/TRBV6-3 | TGTGCCAGCAGCCGGGACCTTAACTACGAGCAGTACTTC | CASSRDLNYEQYF
TRBD1 | TRBJ2-2 | - | TRBV5-1 | TGCGCCAGCAGCGTGGACAGGGGCACCGGGGAGCTGTTTTTT | CASSVDRGTGELFF
- | TRBJ1-3 | - | TRBV19 | TGTGCCAGTAAAGCGTCCTTCTCTGGAAACACCATATATTTT | CASKASFSGNTIYF
TRBD1 | TRBJ1-2 | - | TRBV6-2/TRBV6-3 | TGTGCCAGCAGTCGGGACAGGGTCTTTGAGTATGGCTACACCTTC | CASSRDRVFEYGYTF